These T cell receptor beta chains were read from a single sample in a study of blood T cell repertoires in COVID-19. TCRdb's copy holds only in-frame clones and misses some; the assay was immunoSEQ multiplex PCR. The sample records 200,000 to 250,000 clones, around 84% being singletons. Sample: peripheral blood. These receptor sequences come from a man over 45 with active or convalescent COVID-19. Each CDR3 is given with its conserved first and last residue. D genes are given only for firm matches. Clone size is shown for a subset of rows, as once, few, many or a class of expanded clone.

V	J	D	size	CDR3	DNA
TRBV18	TRBJ2-3	.	once	CASSPSPSPQYF	TGTGCCAGCTCACCTTCTCCCAGTCCGCAGTATTTT
TRBV7-8	TRBJ2-6	TRBD1	.	CASSPYTGGIGANVLTF	TGTGCCAGCAGTCCATACACAGGGGGCATTGGGGCCAACGTCCTGACTTTC
TRBV20-1	TRBJ1-2	.	few	CSASPRAGYGYTF	TGCAGTGCTAGTCCCAGGGCCGGGTATGGCTACACCTTC
TRBV4-3	TRBJ2-1	TRBD2	.	CASSQDPLAVYEQFF	TGCGCCAGCAGCCAAGATCCGCTAGCGGTCTATGAGCAGTTCTTC
TRBV5-1	TRBJ1-2	TRBD1	.	CASRNGTGGAYGYTF	TGCGCCAGCAGAAACGGGACAGGGGGTGCCTATGGCTACACCTTC
TRBV9	TRBJ1-6	.	.	CASSSGDGYNSPLHF	TGTGCCAGCAGCTCAGGCGACGGTTATAATTCACCCCTCCACTTT
TRBV3-1/TRBV3-2	TRBJ2-3	TRBD2	.	CASSQDRGSGGAGDTQYF	TGTGCCAGCAGCCAAGATCGAGGAAGCGGGGGGGCAGGAGATACGCAGTATTTT
TRBV5-5	TRBJ2-1	TRBD2	.	CASSWRLAGSFDEQFF	TGTGCCAGCAGCTGGAGACTAGCGGGATCTTTTGATGAGCAGTTCTTC
TRBV9	TRBJ1-2	TRBD1	.	CASSVGFRGQLLRPMSYTF	TGTGCCAGCAGCGTAGGATTCCGGGGACAGCTCCTCCGTCCTATGAGCTACACCTTC
TRBV28	TRBJ2-3	.	.	CASSDDGGEDTDTQYF	TGTGCCAGCAGTGACGATGGCGGAGAAGACACAGATACGCAGTATTTT
TRBV5-1	TRBJ1-5	.	.	CASSFPKQDNQPQHF	TGCGCCAGCAGCTTCCCCAAGCAGGACAATCAGCCCCAGCATTTT
TRBV7-2	TRBJ1-2	.	.	CASSSGQSNYGYTF	TGTGCCAGCAGCTCCGGACAGTCTAACTATGGCTACACCTTC
TRBV9	TRBJ1-2	.	.	CASSGRGDKNYGYTF	TGTGCCAGCAGCGGTAGAGGAGATAAGAACTATGGCTACACCTTC
TRBV2	TRBJ2-4	TRBD2	once	CASSLTSGGAKNIQYF	TGTGCCAGCAGCCTCACTAGCGGGGGGGCCAAAAACATTCAGTACTTC
TRBV4-1	TRBJ1-5	.	once	CASSHAGGQPQHF	TGCGCCAGCAGCCACGCCGGAGGTCAGCCCCAGCATTTT
TRBV7-6	TRBJ1-6	TRBD1	.	CASSLAGEGTGMSYNSPLHF	TGTGCCAGCAGCTTAGCGGGAGAGGGGACAGGGATGTCCTATAATTCACCCCTCCACTTT
TRBV19	TRBJ2-1	TRBD2	.	CATNFGTTNNEQFF	TGTGCCACCAACTTCGGGACTACAAACAATGAGCAGTTCTTC
TRBV9	TRBJ2-2	.	.	CASKRTVYTGELFF	TGTGCCAGCAAGAGGACAGTTTACACCGGGGAGCTGTTTTTT
TRBV5-4	TRBJ2-2	.	.	CASSLAGRDTGELFF	TGTGCCAGCAGCTTGGCTGGCAGGGACACCGGGGAGCTGTTTTTT
TRBV5-1	TRBJ2-5	TRBD2	.	CASSLEPAGGGTQETQYF	TGCGCCAGCAGCTTGGAGCCTGCGGGCGGGGGGACCCAAGAGACCCAGTACTTC
TRBV11-2	TRBJ1-3	.	.	CASSFSGLSSGNTIYF	TGTGCCAGCAGCTTTAGCGGCCTGAGCTCTGGAAACACCATATATTTT
TRBV24-1	TRBJ2-1	.	.	CATSDRGLSYNEQFF	TGTGCCACCAGTGACAGGGGCCTATCCTACAATGAGCAGTTCTTC
TRBV5-6	TRBJ2-7	TRBD1	.	CASSLEGAGSYEQYF	TGTGCCAGCAGCTTGGAGGGGGCCGGGTCCTACGAGCAGTACTTC
TRBV5-8	TRBJ2-3	.	.	CASSKRPGADTQYF	TGTGCCAGCAGCAAAAGACCCGGGGCAGATACGCAGTATTTT
TRBV6-5	TRBJ1-1	TRBD1	.	CASSSPRTGGNTEAFF	TGTGCCAGCAGTTCTCCTAGGACAGGGGGGAACACTGAAGCTTTCTTT
TRBV4-3	TRBJ2-2	.	.	CASSQALTGELFF	TGCGCCAGCAGCCAAGCGTTGACCGGGGAGCTGTTTTTT
TRBV18	TRBJ2-3	TRBD1	.	CASSPPQGGEPDTQYF	TGTGCCAGCTCACCACCGCAAGGGGGCGAACCAGATACGCAGTATTTT
TRBV5-1	TRBJ2-1	TRBD1	.	CASQGASSYNEQFF	TGCGCCAGCCAGGGGGCCAGCTCCTACAATGAGCAGTTCTTC
TRBV18	TRBJ1-1	.	few	CASSPPTGRVNTEAFF	TGTGCCAGCTCACCACCAACGGGCAGGGTCAACACTGAAGCTTTCTTT
TRBV19	TRBJ1-5	TRBD1	once	CASSYGTDSNQPQHF	TGTGCCAGTAGTTACGGGACAGATAGCAATCAGCCCCAGCATTTT
TRBV9	TRBJ2-6	.	.	CASSVEASGANVLTF	TGTGCCAGCAGCGTAGAAGCCTCTGGGGCCAACGTCCTGACTTTC
TRBV5-1	TRBJ2-3	.	.	CASSFGQYTQYF	TGCGCCAGCAGCTTCGGTCAATATACGCAGTATTTT
TRBV7-2	TRBJ1-4	.	.	CASSLRTAYNEKLFF	TGTGCCAGCAGCTTAAGGACAGCGTATAATGAAAAACTGTTTTTT
TRBV2	TRBJ1-1	.	few	CASSEQGRTEAFF	TGTGCCAGCAGTGAGCAGGGGCGGACTGAAGCTTTCTTT
TRBV29-1	TRBJ2-7	TRBD2	.	CSVRRLAGDEQYF	TGCAGCGTGAGGAGACTAGCGGGAGACGAGCAGTACTTC
TRBV6-4	TRBJ2-3	.	.	CASSEEAAEVDTQYF	TGTGCCAGCAGTGAAGAGGCGGCAGAGGTAGATACGCAGTATTTT
TRBV5-1	TRBJ1-1	.	.	CASSSGHMNTEAFF	TGCGCCAGCAGCTCCGGACATATGAACACTGAAGCTTTCTTT
TRBV13	TRBJ1-1	.	few	CASASGAGRYTEAFF	TGTGCCAGCGCTAGCGGGGCAGGGAGGTACACTGAAGCTTTCTTT
TRBV28	TRBJ1-6	.	.	CASSLSYSGTSIHF	TGTGCCAGCAGTTTATCGTACTCCGGGACAAGTATCCACTTT